This paragraph covers one T cell receptor beta chain sequence. Its antigen is unidentified. The data were taken from a study of cytomegalovirus exposure and HLA in healthy donors. Study-level information: About 200 million T cells yielded more than 90 million unique TCR beta sequences, as an earlier analysis found.

This CDR3 spans 14 amino acids. Trimming pared 5 bases from V and 2 bases from J, leaving 13 bases between. Germline V gene data show CDR1 as MNHNS and CDR2 as SASEGT. Whole-study findings and limits: Among donors in an Asian-associated ancestry cluster, a later analysis reportedly found fewer N-insertions than the roughly 730-donor mean. TCR beta V- and J-gene trimming, according to a later analysis, was linked to a missense DCLRE1C variant.

The primer mix had 60 Vbeta and 13 Jbeta primers. In the study's own analysis: Unique TCR beta chains totaled 65 million to 95 million in a later count, with approximately 10 million of them shared. TCRdb's table, derived via immunoSEQ multiplex PCR, lists solely in-frame clones and lacks some. From that table come the V and J calls and clone size; the DNA was used to work out D and trimming. The table has roughly 190,000 clones, about 85% seen once. The sequence was obtained from a woman aged 50 to 65 in good health and CMV-seropositive. This sequence joins TRBV6-1 and TRBJ2-7; weak D call: TRBD1 (6 bases). What was sequenced was PBMCs. The CDR3 nucleotides are TGTGCCAGCAGTCCTGAGGGGGTGCCCTACGAGCAGTACTTC. Encoded protein: CASSPEGVPYEQYF.